This T cell receptor (beta chain) was captured in a study of blood T cell repertoires in COVID-19. In the study overall: Italy, Spain and the United States were the sources of the convalescent and acute COVID-19 samples. T cells, B-cell-depleted T cells, or PBMCs supplied cDNA or gDNA.

This table comes from immunoSEQ multiplex PCR, and its TCRdb copy is limited to in-frame clones, with some not included. The sample yields around 130,000 clones, less than 90% seen once. Losses at the gene ends were 0 bases for V and 10 bases for J; bases not matched to a gene: 11. CDR3 length equals 16 residues. The germline V gene encodes CDR1 LGHNA and CDR2 YSLEER. Assignments of participants to cohorts depended upon their own reported clinical history. All recovered Cohort 3 donors got two negative PCRs, got clearance, or saw symptom resolution. The TCR originated in a woman in her forties or fifties who had recovered from COVID-19. Sequenced: PBMCs or T cells enriched from blood (not recorded which). The V gene is TRBV4-3, the J gene TRBJ1-4; 7 bases fit TRBD1. The CDR3 reads CASSQDKRGLYGKLFF. CDR3 nucleotides: TGCGCCAGCAGCCAAGATAAGAGGGGGCTATACGGAAAACTGTTTTTT.